This T cell receptor (beta chain) is from a study of T cell responses to AZD1222 COVID-19 vaccine. Assay used: immunoSEQ multiplex PCR; TCRdb lists only in-frame clones, some missing. The repertoire holds more than 90,000 clones, with around 89% as singletons. Germline loops: CDR1 SGHAT, CDR2 FQNNGV. The CDR3 contains 15 residues. With V trimmed by 5 bases and J by 3 bases, 10 bases remained unmatched. The source was peripheral blood, collected 28 days after the second AZD1222 dose. V usage is TRBV11-2 and J usage is TRBJ2-7; 7 bases agree with TRBD1. The source is an adult who received the AZD1222 COVID-19 vaccine. The chain's CDR3 is CASSPRARGIYEQYF. CDR3 nucleotide sequence: TGTGCCAGCAGCCCCAGAGCCAGGGGGATCTACGAGCAGTACTTC.